The 5 T cell receptor beta chains below come from one sample, sequenced in a study of CD8 T cells in ankylosing spondylitis. TCRdb re-called the 5' RACE reads with MiXCR, one entry per CDR3 protein. The sample lists about 190,000 distinct CDR3 sequences, 10% to 15% occurring once. Sequences were obtained from blood, either unsorted or a sorted T cell fraction (not recorded which). These receptors were collected from a female donor with ankylosing spondylitis or in good health (not recorded which).

The rearrangement links TRBV15 to TRBJ2-3; D gene unclear. Looked up from germline, CDR1 is LNHNV and CDR2 is YYDKDF (reference sequence). The CDR3 sequence is 15 residues long. With 1 base removed from V and 4 bases from J, the gap between germline ends came to 12 bases. The CDR3 spells CATSRVTWGSDTQYF. The CDR3, as DNA: TGTGCCACCAGCAGAGTGACTTGGGGTTCAGATACGCAGTATTTT.

This clonotype was counted once. This may be a read error: a much more frequent sequence differs by one nucleotide. V gene TRBV12-3 or TRBV12-4 combines with J gene TRBJ1-5; no clear D gene. V was clipped by 5 bases and J by 7 bases, with 9 bases between them. The CDR3 is made up of 12 amino acids. The CDR3 region is CASSQLGQPQHF. CDR3 bases: TGTGCCAGCAGTCAACTGGGACAGCCCCAGCATTTT.

The CDR3 DNA follows: TGCAGTGCTCAGACTAGCGGGAGAGCCTTTGAGCAGTTCTTC. Amino acids: CSAQTSGRAFEQFF. The rearrangement uses TRBV20-1 and TRBJ2-1; TRBD2 matches 12 bases. Trimming removed 5 bases from V and 9 bases from J; junction bases left unmatched: 8. Germline loops: CDR1 DFQATT, CDR2 SNEGSKA (reference sequence). The length of the CDR3 is 14 residues.

This clonotype occurred many times. This sequence joins TRBV10-3 and TRBJ1-5; the D is unclear. V lost 3 bases to trimming and J lost 2 bases, with 14 bases between them. This CDR3 has 16 amino acids. CDR1 is ENHRY and CDR2 is SYGVKD in the germline V gene. The chain's CDR3 is CAISEGRTGGNQPQHF. The CDR3 bases are TGTGCCATCAGTGAAGGGCGAACGGGAGGCAATCAGCCCCAGCATTTT.

This clonotype has only a few counts. The rearrangement uses TRBV7-6 and TRBJ2-1; 8 bases match TRBD2. This CDR3 is 14 amino acids long. Germline V gives CDR1 SGHVS, CDR2 FNYEAQ. Trimming at V came to 3 bases and at J to 8 bases, leaving 6 bases not matched to a gene. CDR3 bases: TGTGCCAGCAGCTTGGCGGGAGGAATTCATGAGCAGTTCTTC. This translates into CASSLAGGIHEQFF.